This is a list of T cell receptor beta chains from one sample in a study of blood T cell repertoires in COVID-19. Data came from immunoSEQ multiplex PCR; TCRdb stores just in-frame clones and leaves some out. The sample carries under 300,000 clones, roughly 85% recorded once. What was sequenced was peripheral blood. All receptors derive from a man aged 25 to 40 who had recovered from COVID-19. CDR3s include the opening cysteine and the closing phenylalanine or tryptophan. A D gene is named only where the DNA matches it firmly. Clone size appears in some rows only: once, few, many, or a class for an expanded clone.

abundance,j_gene,v_gene,d_gene,len,CDR3nt,CDR3aa
NA,TRBJ2-7,TRBV5-1,NA,14,TGCGCCAGCAGGAGGACAGAGGGGACCTACGAGCAGTACTTC,CASRRTEGTYEQYF
few,TRBJ1-6,TRBV6-2/TRBV6-3,TRBD1,16,TGTGCCAGCAGCCTTACGACAGGGCTGTATAATTCACCCCTCCACTTT,CASSLTTGLYNSPLHF
NA,TRBJ1-1,TRBV5-1,NA,16,TGCGCCAGCAGCGGGGGGGCAGGTACCATGAACACTGAAGCTTTCTTT,CASSGGAGTMNTEAFF
NA,TRBJ1-1,TRBV11-2,NA,12,TGTGCCAGCAGCCTCTCCAACACTGAAGCTTTCTTT,CASSLSNTEAFF
NA,TRBJ1-2,TRBV19,NA,12,TGTGCCAGTAAATTAGGTTTCGGGGGCTACACCTTC,CASKLGFGGYTF
NA,TRBJ2-1,TRBV10-1,TRBD1,16,TGCGCCAGCAGTGAATTTGTGACAGGGACGAGGAGTGAGCAGTTCTTC,CASSEFVTGTRSEQFF
NA,TRBJ2-1,TRBV6-2/TRBV6-3,TRBD2,15,TGTGCCAGCAGTCAACTAGCGGGGGTGTACAATGAGCAGTTCTTC,CASSQLAGVYNEQFF
NA,TRBJ2-7,TRBV6-2/TRBV6-3,TRBD2,15,TGTGCCAGCAGTTACGACCTAGCGGTCCCCTACGGGCAGTACTTC,CASSYDLAVPYGQYF
NA,TRBJ2-2,TRBV9,TRBD2,16,TGTGCCAGCAGCGTAGCCGTAGCGGGGATTACCGGGGAGCTGTTTTTT,CASSVAVAGITGELFF
NA,TRBJ2-7,TRBV18,TRBD1,14,TGTGCCAGCTCACCAGGGACAGGGACTTACGAGCAGTACTTC,CASSPGTGTYEQYF
NA,TRBJ2-5,TRBV7-9,NA,13,TGTGCCAGCAGCCCGACAGGTCAAGAGACCCAGTACTTC,CASSPTGQETQYF
NA,TRBJ1-1,TRBV19,TRBD1,14,TGTGCCAGTAGTATCTCTTGGGCAGGGGACAGAGCTTTCTTT,CASSISWAGDRAFF
NA,TRBJ1-2,TRBV15,TRBD1,15,TGTGCCACCAGCAGATCACAGGGGGTAGGCTATGGCTACACCTTC,CATSRSQGVGYGYTF
NA,TRBJ2-1,TRBV10-3,TRBD2,16,TGTGCCATCTCAATGGCGCTAACGGGGGGGCGAGATGAGCAGTTCTTC,CAISMALTGGRDEQFF
NA,TRBJ1-2,TRBV27,NA,13,TGTGCCAGCAGTTTGACAGGCAACTATGGCTACACCTTC,CASSLTGNYGYTF
once,TRBJ2-5,TRBV20-1,NA,15,TGCAGTGCTAGTGTTAGTGGCTCCGAGGAAGAGACCCAGTACTTC,CSASVSGSEEETQYF
NA,TRBJ1-6,TRBV5-1,NA,16,TGCGCCAGCTCTGCGGGGTACCCCTCCTATAATTCACCCCTCCACTTT,CASSAGYPSYNSPLHF
NA,TRBJ2-1,TRBV5-1,NA,15,TGCGCCAGCAAATGGGGTTGGGCAGGGACAAATGAGCAGTTCTTC,CASKWGWAGTNEQFF
NA,TRBJ2-7,TRBV19,TRBD2,13,TGTGCCAGTATGTCGAGTAGCGGGGAAGAGCAGTACTTC,CASMSSSGEEQYF
NA,TRBJ2-3,TRBV18,TRBD2,17,TGTGCCAGCTCACGAACGGTAGCGGGGGGGGCCACAGATACGCAGTATTTT,CASSRTVAGGATDTQYF
NA,TRBJ1-1,TRBV4-2,NA,16,TGTGCCAGCAGCCAAGTTGGGTTTCTAGTGAACACTGAAGCTTTCTTT,CASSQVGFLVNTEAFF
NA,TRBJ2-7,TRBV30,NA,13,TGTGCCTGGATCCGGACCGGACCGGGGGAGCAGTACTTC,CAWIRTGPGEQYF
once,TRBJ2-1,TRBV10-1,TRBD1,15,TGCGCCAGCAGTGACTGGGACAGTGAATACAATGAGCAGTTCTTC,CASSDWDSEYNEQFF
NA,TRBJ2-5,TRBV9,TRBD2,12,TGTGCCAGCGGACTAGCGGAAGAGACCCAGTACTTC,CASGLAEETQYF
NA,TRBJ2-1,TRBV5-5,TRBD1,15,TGTGCCAGCAGATGGACAGGGTTGGAAAGCAATGAGCAGTTCTTC,CASRWTGLESNEQFF
NA,TRBJ1-2,TRBV6-5,NA,11,TGTGCCAGCAGTCCCGGGAGAAGCTACACCTTC,CASSPGRSYTF
once,TRBJ2-7,TRBV6-5,NA,12,TGTGCCAGCAGCTTAACAGGGACCGAGCAGTACTTC,CASSLTGTEQYF
NA,TRBJ2-7,TRBV11-2,NA,17,TGTGCCAGCAGCTTAGTCGGGGCACTAGGAGGGTCCTACGAGCAGTACTTC,CASSLVGALGGSYEQYF
NA,TRBJ1-4,TRBV7-9,NA,12,TGTGCCAGCAGCTGGGGCCCAGAAAAACTGTTTTTT,CASSWGPEKLFF
many,TRBJ1-5,TRBV29-1,NA,15,TGCAGCGTTTCGGACGGGGTTTTGGGAAATCAGCCCCAGCATTTT,CSVSDGVLGNQPQHF
NA,TRBJ2-3,TRBV30,TRBD2,15,TGTGCCTGGAGTGTAGGTTGGGCGGGGGGAGATACGCAGTATTTT,CAWSVGWAGGDTQYF
NA,TRBJ1-2,TRBV7-2,TRBD1,13,TGTGCCAGCAGCTTAATGGGGCAGGGGGGTGACACCTTC,CASSLMGQGGDTF
NA,TRBJ1-2,TRBV5-1,NA,16,TGCGCCAGCAGCTGGGGTATAGGGAGGGATAACTATGGCTACACCTTC,CASSWGIGRDNYGYTF
NA,TRBJ1-6,TRBV18,NA,15,TGTGCCAGCTCACCCTCAGGGCTACCCGATTCACCCCTCCACTTT,CASSPSGLPDSPLHF
NA,TRBJ1-4,TRBV7-2,NA,14,TGTGCCAGCAGCTTAGAGCACAGCGGGGAAAAACTGTTTTTT,CASSLEHSGEKLFF
NA,TRBJ2-2,TRBV19,TRBD2,16,TGTGCCAGTAGTATAGGACGGGGGAGGGACACCGGGGAGCTGTTTTTT,CASSIGRGRDTGELFF
NA,TRBJ1-1,TRBV2,TRBD1,15,TGTGCCAGCGGTCGGACAGGGCGTGGATGGACTGAAGCTTTCTTT,CASGRTGRGWTEAFF
NA,TRBJ1-2,TRBV9,NA,15,TGTGCCAGCAGCGCCCTTCCCGGGGAATCTAGTGGCTACACCTTC,CASSALPGESSGYTF
NA,TRBJ1-2,TRBV7-2,TRBD1,14,TGTGCCAGCAGCCCGGACAGGCGTAACTATGGCTACACCTTC,CASSPDRRNYGYTF
NA,TRBJ2-7,TRBV7-2,NA,17,TGTGCCAGCAGCCCTCAAGTCGGCCTAGTTGCTTCCTACGAGCAGTACTTC,CASSPQVGLVASYEQYF
NA,TRBJ2-3,TRBV14,NA,13,TGTGCCAGCAGCCGTCTCCGCACAGATACGCAGTATTTT,CASSRLRTDTQYF
NA,TRBJ1-1,TRBV7-9,TRBD1,15,TGTGCCAGCAGCTCGCACAGGGGGCAAGTACCTGAAGCTTTCTTT,CASSSHRGQVPEAFF
few,TRBJ1-5,TRBV6-5,TRBD1,13,TGTGCCAGCAGGCGACAGGGGAATCAGCCCCAGCATTTT,CASRRQGNQPQHF
NA,TRBJ1-4,TRBV5-8,TRBD1,15,TGTGCCAGCCGAGGTCCGGGACAGGGGAATGAAAAACTGTTTTTT,CASRGPGQGNEKLFF
NA,TRBJ1-5,TRBV29-1,NA,13,TGCAGCGTTCGGGGGGATAGCAATCAGCCCCAGCATTTT,CSVRGDSNQPQHF
NA,TRBJ1-2,TRBV20-1,NA,14,TGCAGTGCTAGTAGAGGGGACTCTAACTATGGCTACACCTTC,CSASRGDSNYGYTF
NA,TRBJ2-3,TRBV10-3,TRBD1,22,TGTGCCATCAGGACAAGACAGGGGAAGGGCATGCCGCGGGACGGGTGCACAGATACGCAGTATTTT,CAIRTRQGKGMPRDGCTDTQYF
NA,TRBJ2-3,TRBV28,TRBD1,15,TGTGCCAGCAGCTCCACAGGGGAGCATACAGATACGCAGTATTTT,CASSSTGEHTDTQYF
NA,TRBJ2-3,TRBV11-2,TRBD1,14,TGTGCCAGCAGCTTCGGGACAGGGTTGGACGATTTGTATTTT,CASSFGTGLDDLYF
NA,TRBJ1-6,TRBV19,NA,15,TGTGCCAGTAGTATACAGGGTAGGGTCAATTCACCCCTCCACTTT,CASSIQGRVNSPLHF